This paragraph reports one T cell receptor beta chain. This record comes from a study of T cells after somatic rescue of genetic block. CDR3 length equals 15 residues. Trimming removed 4 bases from V and 0 bases from J; junction bases left unmatched: 4. Germline loops: CDR1 LGHNA, CDR2 YNFKEQ. Some clones are missing from TCRdb's copy, which holds only in-frame ones; the method was immunoSEQ multiplex PCR. The sample records 45,000 to 55,000 clones, 90% to 97% being singletons. This chain uses TRBV4-2 with TRBJ2-3; 7 bases are shared with TRBD2. This TCR was sampled from a child less than two years old. The sequenced sample was peripheral blood mononuclear cells (PBMCs). The DNA for the CDR3 is TGTGCCAGCAGCCCTAGCGGTTCTAGCACAGATACGCAGTATTTT. It translates to CASSPSGSSTDTQYF.